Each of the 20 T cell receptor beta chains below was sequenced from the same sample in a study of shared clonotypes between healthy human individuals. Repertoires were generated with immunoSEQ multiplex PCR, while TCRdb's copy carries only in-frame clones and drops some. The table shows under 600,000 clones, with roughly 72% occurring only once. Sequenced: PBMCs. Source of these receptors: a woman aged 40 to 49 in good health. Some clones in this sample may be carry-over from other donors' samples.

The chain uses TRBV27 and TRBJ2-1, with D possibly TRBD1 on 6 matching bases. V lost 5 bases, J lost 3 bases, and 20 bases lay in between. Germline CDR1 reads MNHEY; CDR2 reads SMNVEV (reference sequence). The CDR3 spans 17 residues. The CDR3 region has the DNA TGTGCCAGCAGTATATACAGGGAGAGTAAGGACTACAATGAGCAGTTCTTC. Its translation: CASSIYRESKDYNEQFF.

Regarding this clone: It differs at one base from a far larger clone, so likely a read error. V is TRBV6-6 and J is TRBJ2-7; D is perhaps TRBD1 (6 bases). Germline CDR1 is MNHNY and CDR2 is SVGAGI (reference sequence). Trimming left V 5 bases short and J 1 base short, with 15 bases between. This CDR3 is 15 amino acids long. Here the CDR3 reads CASSTCRGGSYEQYF. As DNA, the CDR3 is TGTGCCAGCAGTACCTGCAGGGGTGGGTCCTACGAGCAGTACTTC.

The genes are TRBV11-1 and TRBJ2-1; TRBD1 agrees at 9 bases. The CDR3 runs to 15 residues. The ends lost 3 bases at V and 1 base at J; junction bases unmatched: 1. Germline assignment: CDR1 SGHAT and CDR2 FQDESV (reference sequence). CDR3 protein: CASSFDRGSYNEQFF. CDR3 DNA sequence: TGTGCCAGCAGCTTTGACAGGGGGTCCTACAATGAGCAGTTCTTC.

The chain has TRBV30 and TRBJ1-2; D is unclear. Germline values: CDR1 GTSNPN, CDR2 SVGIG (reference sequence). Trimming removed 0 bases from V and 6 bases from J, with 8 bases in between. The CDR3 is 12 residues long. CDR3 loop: CAWSVLNDGYTF. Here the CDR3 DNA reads TGTGCCTGGAGTGTGCTCAATGATGGCTACACCTTC.

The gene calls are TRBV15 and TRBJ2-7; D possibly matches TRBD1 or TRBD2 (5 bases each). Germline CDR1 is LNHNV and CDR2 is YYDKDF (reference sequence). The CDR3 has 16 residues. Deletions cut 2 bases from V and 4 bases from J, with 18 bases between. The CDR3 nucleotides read TGTGCCACCAGCAGACTGGGCCGAAGGGGAGATTACGAGCAGTACTTC. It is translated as CATSRLGRRGDYEQYF.

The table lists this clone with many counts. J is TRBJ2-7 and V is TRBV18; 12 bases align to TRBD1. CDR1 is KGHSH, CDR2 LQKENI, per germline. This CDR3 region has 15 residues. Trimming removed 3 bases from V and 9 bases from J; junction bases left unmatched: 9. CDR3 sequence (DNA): TGTGCCAGCTCACCGCCGGGACAGGGGGCCCAGGTGCAGTACTTC. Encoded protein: CASSPPGQGAQVQYF. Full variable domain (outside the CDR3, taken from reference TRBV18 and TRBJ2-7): NAGVMQNPRHLVRRRGQEARLRCSPMKGHSHVYWYRQLPEEGLKFMVYLQKENIIDESGMPKERFSAEFPKEGPSILRIQQVVRGDSAAYFCASSPPGQGAQVQYFGPGTRLTVT.

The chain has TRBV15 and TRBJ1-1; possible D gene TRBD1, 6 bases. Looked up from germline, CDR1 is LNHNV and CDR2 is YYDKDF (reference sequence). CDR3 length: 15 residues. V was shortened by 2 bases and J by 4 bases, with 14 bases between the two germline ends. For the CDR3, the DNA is TGTGCCACCAGCAGAAACAGGGTAATGGGCACTGAAGCTTTCTTT. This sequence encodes CATSRNRVMGTEAFF.

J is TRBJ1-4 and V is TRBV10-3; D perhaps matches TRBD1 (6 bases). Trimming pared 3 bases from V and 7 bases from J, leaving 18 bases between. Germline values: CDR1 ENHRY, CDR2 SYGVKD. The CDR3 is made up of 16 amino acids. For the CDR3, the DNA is TGTGCCATCAGTGACCCTAGGGGGGGCGCGGGTGAAAAACTGTTTTTT. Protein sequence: CAISDPRGGAGEKLFF.

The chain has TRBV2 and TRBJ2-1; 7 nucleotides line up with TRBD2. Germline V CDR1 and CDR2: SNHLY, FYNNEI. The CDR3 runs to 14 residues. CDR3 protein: CTISGLGPYNEQFF. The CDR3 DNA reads TGTACTATTAGCGGGCTAGGACCCTACAATGAGCAGTTCTTC. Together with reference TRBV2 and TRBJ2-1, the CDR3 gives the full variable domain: EPEVTQTPSHQVTQMGQEVILRCVPISNHLYFYWYRQILGQKVEFLVSFYNNEISEKSEIFDDQFSVERPDGSNFTLKIRSTKLEDSAMYFCTISGLGPYNEQFFGPGTRLTVL.

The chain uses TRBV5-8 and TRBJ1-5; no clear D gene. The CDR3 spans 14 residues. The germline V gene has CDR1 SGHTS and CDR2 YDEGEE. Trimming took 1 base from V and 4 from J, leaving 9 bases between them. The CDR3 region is CASSLRPVNQPQHF. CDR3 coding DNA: TGTGCCAGCAGCTTGCGCCCGGTTAATCAGCCCCAGCATTTT.

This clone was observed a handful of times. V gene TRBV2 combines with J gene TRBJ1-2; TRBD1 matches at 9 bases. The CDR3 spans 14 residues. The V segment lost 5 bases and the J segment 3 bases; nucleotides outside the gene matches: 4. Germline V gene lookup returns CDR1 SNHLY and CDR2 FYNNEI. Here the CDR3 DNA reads TGTGCCAGCAGTAATACAGGGGGCGACTATGGCTACACCTTC. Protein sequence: CASSNTGGDYGYTF.

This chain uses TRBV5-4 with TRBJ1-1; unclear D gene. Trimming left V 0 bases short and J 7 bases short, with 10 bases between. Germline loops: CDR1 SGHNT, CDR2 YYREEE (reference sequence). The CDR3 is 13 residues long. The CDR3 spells CASSLVGEGEAFF. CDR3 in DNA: TGTGCCAGCAGCTTGGTTGGGGAAGGTGAAGCTTTCTTT.

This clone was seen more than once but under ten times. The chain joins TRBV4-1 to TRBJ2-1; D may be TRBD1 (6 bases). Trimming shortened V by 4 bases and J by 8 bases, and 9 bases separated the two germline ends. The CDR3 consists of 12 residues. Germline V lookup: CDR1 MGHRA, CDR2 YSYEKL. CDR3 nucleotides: TGCGCCAGCAGCCTCAGGGGTGATGAGCAGTTCTTC. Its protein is CASSLRGDEQFF.

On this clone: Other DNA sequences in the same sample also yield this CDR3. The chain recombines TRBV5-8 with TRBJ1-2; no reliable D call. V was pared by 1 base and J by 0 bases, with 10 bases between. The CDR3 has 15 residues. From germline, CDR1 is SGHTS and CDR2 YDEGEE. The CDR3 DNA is TGTGCCAGCAGCTTGTTCAGGAAAACTAACTATGGCTACACCTTC. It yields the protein CASSLFRKTNYGYTF.

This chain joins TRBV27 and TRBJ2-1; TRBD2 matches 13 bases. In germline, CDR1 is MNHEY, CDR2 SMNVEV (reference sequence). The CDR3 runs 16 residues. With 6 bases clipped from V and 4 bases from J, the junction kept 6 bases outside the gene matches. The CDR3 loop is CASRSGTSGIYNEQFF. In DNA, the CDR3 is TGTGCCAGCAGATCCGGGACTAGCGGGATTTACAATGAGCAGTTCTTC.

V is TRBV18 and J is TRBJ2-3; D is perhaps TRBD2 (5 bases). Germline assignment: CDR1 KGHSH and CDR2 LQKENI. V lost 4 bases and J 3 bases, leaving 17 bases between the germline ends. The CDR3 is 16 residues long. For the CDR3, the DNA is TGTGCCAGCTCACGGTTTTCGGAGGTTGGGACAGATACGCAGTATTTT. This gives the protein CASSRFSEVGTDTQYF.

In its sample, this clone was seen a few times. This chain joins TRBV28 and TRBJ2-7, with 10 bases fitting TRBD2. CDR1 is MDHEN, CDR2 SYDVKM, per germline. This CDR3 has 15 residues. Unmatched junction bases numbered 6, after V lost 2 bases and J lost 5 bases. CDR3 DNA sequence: TGTGCCAGCAGTTTAGGAGCGGGAGGGCCCCACGAGCAGTACTTC. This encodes CASSLGAGGPHEQYF.

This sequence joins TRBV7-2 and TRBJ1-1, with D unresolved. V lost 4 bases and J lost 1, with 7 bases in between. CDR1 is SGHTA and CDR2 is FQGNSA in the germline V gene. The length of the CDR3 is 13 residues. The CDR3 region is CASSSQGNTEAFF. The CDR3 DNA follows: TGTGCCAGCAGCTCTCAAGGGAACACTGAAGCTTTCTTT.

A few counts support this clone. The CDR3 here is CASSRDRFRPQHF. The CDR3 bases are TGTGCCAGCAGCCGGGACCGGTTTAGGCCCCAGCATTTT. V usage is TRBV7-9 and J usage is TRBJ1-5, with D possibly being TRBD1 (5 bases). Germline lookup yields CDR1 SEHNR and CDR2 FQNEAQ (reference sequence). V lost 5 bases to trimming and J lost 9 bases, with 14 bases between them. The length of the CDR3 is 13 residues.

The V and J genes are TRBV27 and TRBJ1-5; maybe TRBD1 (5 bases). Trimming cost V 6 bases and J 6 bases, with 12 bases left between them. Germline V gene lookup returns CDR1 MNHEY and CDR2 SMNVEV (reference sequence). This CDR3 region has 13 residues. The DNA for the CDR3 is TGTGCCAGCAGCCGGGGGTCGAGTCAGCCCCAGCATTTT. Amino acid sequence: CASSRGSSQPQHF.